Shown below are 23 T cell receptor beta chains from a single sample sequenced in a study of cytomegalovirus exposure and HLA in healthy donors (dated by TCRdb to about 2017). Preparation of the library involved the immunoSEQ multiplex PCR assay. This immuneACCESS table, as held by TCRdb, lists in-frame sequences with V and J called but not all clones. Of the missing ones, under half trace to an unresolved V gene in checked studies; the others have no known cause. The sample has 150,000 to 200,000 clones on record, about nine tenths of them singletons. The ten largest clones capture 5.5% to 6% of the sample. The sequenced sample was PBMCs. Source of these receptors: a woman aged 30 to 39 in good health and CMV-seronegative.

This clone was recorded a few times. The genes are TRBV9 and TRBJ2-2, with 7 bases lining up with TRBD1. Germline V gene lookup returns CDR1 SGDLS and CDR2 YYNGEE. This CDR3 has 15 residues. The J segment lost 1 base and the V segment lost 0 bases, leaving 0 bases of the junction unmatched. For the CDR3, the DNA is TGTGCCAGCAGCGTAGGGACAGGGAACACCGGGGAGCTGTTTTTT. Its translation is CASSVGTGNTGELFF.

As DNA, the CDR3 is TGTGCCAGCAGCGAAGGACAGGGCTTCGGCTACACCTTC. Its protein is CASSEGQGFGYTF. V and J are TRBV7-2 and TRBJ1-2, with 8 bases that match TRBD1. Germline V gives CDR1 SGHTA, CDR2 FQGNSA. This CDR3 contains 13 residues. Trimming cost V 5 bases and J 8 bases; bases outside gene matches: 7.

The genes are TRBV5-1 and TRBJ1-5; 7 bases align to TRBD1. Trimming at V came to 0 bases and at J to 3 bases, leaving 3 bases not matched to a gene. CDR1 and CDR2 (germline): SGHRS, YFSETQ. The CDR3 length is 15 residues. The CDR3 spells CASSLGRGVNQPQHF. CDR3 sequence (DNA): TGCGCCAGCAGCTTGGGCAGGGGGGTCAATCAGCCCCAGCATTTT.

The chain uses TRBV28 and TRBJ2-7, with TRBD2 identical over 8 bases. V lost 1 base and J lost 1; bases outside the gene matches: 6. The CDR3 length is 16 residues. Germline V lookup: CDR1 MDHEN, CDR2 SYDVKM. The DNA of the CDR3 is TGTGCCAGCAGTTTATTGGGTCTAGCGGGTTCCTACGAGCAGTACTTC. Translating gives CASSLLGLAGSYEQYF.

This chain links TRBV5-1 with TRBJ2-1; 9 bases align to TRBD2. There are 16 residues in the CDR3. From germline, CDR1 is SGHRS and CDR2 YFSETQ. Trimming took 0 bases from V and 8 from J; bases not matched to a gene: 9. CDR3 in DNA: TGCGCCAGCAGCTTGGATCTGGGACTAGCAAGGGATGAGCAGTTCTTC. Translating it yields CASSLDLGLARDEQFF.

V is TRBV7-2 and J is TRBJ2-3; maybe TRBD2 (5 bases). The V gene's germline CDR1 is SGHTA and CDR2 FQGNSA. Trimming removed 5 bases at V and 5 bases at J, with 17 bases between. This CDR3 is 15 amino acids long. The CDR3 protein is CASSPLSGSGDTQYF. CDR3 in DNA: TGTGCCAGCAGCCCACTTTCGGGATCGGGAGATACGCAGTATTTT.

The gene calls are TRBV4-2 and TRBJ2-5; 12 nucleotides align to TRBD2. The germline V gene encodes CDR1 LGHNA and CDR2 YNFKEQ. V lost 1 base to trimming and J lost 1 base; unmatched junction nucleotides: 7. This CDR3 comprises 18 residues. CDR3 in DNA: TGTGCCAGCAGCCAAGGCCTAGCGGGGGGGGGAACCCAAGAGACCCAGTACTTC. Its translation is CASSQGLAGGGTQETQYF.

This clone has a single count. The gene calls are TRBV7-3 and TRBJ1-2; TRBD1 agrees at 7 bases. This CDR3 comprises 15 residues. Germline CDR1 is SGHTA and CDR2 is FQGTGA. The V and J ends lost 2 bases and 2 bases, in that order; junction bases with no gene match: 5. In DNA form, the CDR3 reads TGTGCCAGCAGCTTAGACGACAGGGAAAACTATGGCTACACCTTC. Its protein product is CASSLDDRENYGYTF.

J is TRBJ1-1 and V is TRBV6-5; D not certain. With 10 bases removed from V and 5 bases from J, the gap between germline ends came to 20 bases. The CDR3 extends over 14 amino acids. The V gene's germline CDR1 is MNHEY and CDR2 SVGAGI. Here the CDR3 reads CATTLRGVGTEAFF. CDR3 DNA: TGTGCCACCACCTTACGCGGGGTGGGGACTGAAGCTTTCTTT.

The chain is built from TRBV19 and TRBJ1-5; D uncertain. This CDR3 has 15 amino acids. V shed 0 bases and J shed 7 bases, with 13 bases lying between them. Germline V gene lookup returns CDR1 LNHDA and CDR2 SQIVND (reference sequence). The CDR3 is CASSIDRTLGQPQHF. DNA of the CDR3: TGTGCCAGTAGTATAGATCGTACCCTTGGGCAGCCCCAGCATTTT.

The genes are TRBV2 and TRBJ2-2; weak D call: TRBD2 (6 bases). Trimming removed 6 bases at V and 2 bases at J, with 10 bases between. Germline V gene data show CDR1 as SNHLY and CDR2 as FYNNEI. CDR3 length: 14 amino acids. The DNA of the CDR3 is TGTGCCAGCAGGGGACTTCTAAACACCGGGGAGCTGTTTTTT. As protein: CASRGLLNTGELFF.

V and J are TRBV4-1 and TRBJ1-5; D is uncertain. This CDR3 comprises 15 residues. CDR1 is MGHRA and CDR2 is YSYEKL in the germline V gene. The V gene lost 5 bases and the J gene lost 0 bases, with 11 bases spanning the gap. This chain's CDR3 is CASSWTFNSNQPQHF. CDR3 bases: TGCGCCAGCAGCTGGACGTTCAATAGCAATCAGCCCCAGCATTTT.

This chain's CDR3 is CATRETEQGINEQFF. The CDR3 nucleotides read TGTGCCACCAGGGAAACAGAACAGGGAATCAATGAGCAGTTCTTC. This sequence joins TRBV15 and TRBJ2-1; possibly TRBD1 for D (6 bases). The CDR3 loop spans 15 amino acids. The ends were cut back, 6 bases at V and 6 bases at J, with 18 bases in the middle. CDR1 is LNHNV and CDR2 is YYDKDF in the germline V gene (reference sequence).

The chain is built from TRBV11-2 and TRBJ1-3, with D uncertain. Trimming left V 5 bases short and J 4 bases short, with 15 bases between. CDR1 and CDR2 (germline): SGHAT, FQNNGV. This CDR3 has 15 amino acids. In DNA, the CDR3 is TGTGCCAGCAGCCAAGAACCTCACTCCGGAAACACCATATATTTT. Its protein product is CASSQEPHSGNTIYF.

This chain joins TRBV2 and TRBJ2-2; no clear D gene. The V gene lost 4 bases and the J gene lost 3 bases, with 3 bases spanning the gap. The CDR3 contains 12 residues. Per germline, CDR1 SNHLY and CDR2 FYNNEI. The CDR3 region has the DNA TGTGCCAGCAGTGTGGACACCGGGGAGCTGTTTTTT. Protein sequence: CASSVDTGELFF.

This clone was seen a handful of times. The chain couples TRBV19 to TRBJ1-5; 8 bases match TRBD1. Germline CDR1 is LNHDA and CDR2 is SQIVND (reference sequence). The CDR3 covers 16 residues. V was pared by 4 bases and J by 3 bases, with 8 bases of the junction left unmatched. CDR3 coding DNA: TGTGCCAGTAGTAATACCGGACAGGGATCCAATCAGCCCCAGCATTTT. Translation: CASSNTGQGSNQPQHF.

V is TRBV18 and J is TRBJ2-7; 7 bases agree with TRBD1. Germline lookup yields CDR1 KGHSH and CDR2 LQKENI. J gave up 5 bases and V 5 bases, and 9 bases lay outside the gene matches. The CDR3 is 14 amino acids. The CDR3, as DNA: TGTGCCAGCTCAGAGGTCCAGGGGGTTCACGAGCAGTACTTC. Translated, it gives CASSEVQGVHEQYF.

The rearrangement joins TRBV10-3 to TRBJ2-5; 10 positions agree with TRBD2. This CDR3 contains 15 residues. Germline CDR1 and CDR2: ENHRY and SYGVKD. J was trimmed by 2 bases and V by 3 bases; bases with no gene match: 3. The CDR3 protein is CAISDPLAGQETQYF. CDR3 DNA sequence: TGTGCCATCAGTGACCCACTAGCGGGGCAAGAGACCCAGTACTTC.

This chain links TRBV19 with TRBJ1-5, with a possible D match to TRBD1 (5 bases). CDR1 and CDR2 (germline): LNHDA, SQIVND (reference sequence). The CDR3 is 16 residues long. V dropped 3 bases and J dropped 3 bases, with 15 bases sitting between them. The CDR3 loop is CASSIPTERYNQPQHF. Written as DNA, the CDR3 is TGTGCCAGTAGTATTCCGACAGAAAGGTACAATCAGCCCCAGCATTTT.

J is TRBJ2-3 and V is TRBV4-2; perhaps D is TRBD1 or TRBD2 (5 bases each). Looked up from germline, CDR1 is LGHNA and CDR2 is YNFKEQ. The CDR3 loop spans 16 amino acids. Trimming took off 0 bases at V and 1 base at J, with 11 bases between the two ends. CDR3 loop: CASSQDLGRGTDTQYF. DNA of the CDR3: TGTGCCAGCAGCCAAGATCTGGGGCGGGGCACAGATACGCAGTATTTT.

The V call is TRBV7-3, the J call TRBJ1-1; 10 bases agree with TRBD1. The ends lost 4 bases at V and 7 bases at J; junction bases unmatched: 6. The V gene's germline CDR1 is SGHTA and CDR2 FQGTGA. The CDR3 contains 14 residues. The CDR3 spells CASSSLGTGDEAFF. The CDR3 DNA reads as TGTGCCAGCAGCTCATTAGGGACAGGGGATGAAGCTTTCTTT.

This clone was observed a few times. A clone one base away is much larger, so this may be a read error. CDR3 nucleotides: TGTGCCAGCAGTGAGGACGGCTACGAGCAGTACTTC. This gives the protein CASSEDGYEQYF. This chain links TRBV2 with TRBJ2-7; unclear D gene. The V end was cut by 3 bases, the J end by 3 bases, with 6 bases between. The CDR3 covers 12 residues. The V gene's germline CDR1 is SNHLY and CDR2 FYNNEI. Drawing the rest from reference TRBV2 and TRBJ2-7, the complete variable domain is EPEVTQTPSHQVTQMGQEVILRCVPISNHLYFYWYRQILGQKVEFLVSFYNNEISEKSEIFDDQFSVERPDGSNFTLKIRSTKLEDSAMYFCASSEDGYEQYFGPGTRLTVT.

V and J are TRBV28 and TRBJ2-7; 11 nucleotides agree with TRBD2. This CDR3 contains 14 residues. After removal of 9 bases from V and 3 bases from J, the junction contained 7 bases not matched to a gene. Per germline, CDR1 MDHEN and CDR2 SYDVKM. CDR3 loop: CASRLAGHGYEQYF. The CDR3 DNA follows: TGTGCCAGTCGACTAGCGGGACACGGCTACGAGCAGTACTTC.